The source of this T cell receptor (beta chain) is a study of neoadjuvant anti-PD-1 for oral cavity cancer. Libraries were prepared by immunoSEQ multiplex PCR; TCRdb keeps only in-frame clonotypes and omits some of them. This table has 65,000 to 95,000 clones, less than 85% appearing once. PBMCs were not maintained or expanded in culture before analysis. CDR1 and CDR2 from the germline V gene are MNHEY and SMNVEV (reference sequence). Between the trimmed V and J ends, which lost 6 bases and 6 bases, there was a span of 15 bases. CDR3 length: 14 amino acids. The sequence came from a person aged 40 to 85 with oral cavity squamous cell carcinoma. The V call is TRBV27, the J call TRBJ1-5; D call uncertain. This material consisted of PBMCs, taken before nivolumab (anti-PD-1) treatment. The CDR3 loop reads CASSVASPSQPQHF. CDR3 sequence (DNA): TGTGCCAGCAGCGTCGCCTCACCCAGTCAGCCCCAGCATTTT.